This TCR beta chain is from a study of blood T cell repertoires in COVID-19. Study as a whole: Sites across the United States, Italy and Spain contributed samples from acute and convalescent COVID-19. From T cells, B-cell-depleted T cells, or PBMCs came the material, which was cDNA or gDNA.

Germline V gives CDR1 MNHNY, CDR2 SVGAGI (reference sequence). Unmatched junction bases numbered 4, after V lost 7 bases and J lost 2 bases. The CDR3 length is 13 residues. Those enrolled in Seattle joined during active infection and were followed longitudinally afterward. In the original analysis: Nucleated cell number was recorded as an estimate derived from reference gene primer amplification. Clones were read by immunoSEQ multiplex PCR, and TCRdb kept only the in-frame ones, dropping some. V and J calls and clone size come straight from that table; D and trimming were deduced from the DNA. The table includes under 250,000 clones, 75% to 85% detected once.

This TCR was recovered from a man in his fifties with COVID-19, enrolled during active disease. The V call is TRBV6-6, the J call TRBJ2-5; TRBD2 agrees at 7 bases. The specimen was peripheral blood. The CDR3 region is CASTRDYQETQYF. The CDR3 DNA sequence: TGTGCCAGCACCCGGGACTATCAAGAGACCCAGTACTTC.